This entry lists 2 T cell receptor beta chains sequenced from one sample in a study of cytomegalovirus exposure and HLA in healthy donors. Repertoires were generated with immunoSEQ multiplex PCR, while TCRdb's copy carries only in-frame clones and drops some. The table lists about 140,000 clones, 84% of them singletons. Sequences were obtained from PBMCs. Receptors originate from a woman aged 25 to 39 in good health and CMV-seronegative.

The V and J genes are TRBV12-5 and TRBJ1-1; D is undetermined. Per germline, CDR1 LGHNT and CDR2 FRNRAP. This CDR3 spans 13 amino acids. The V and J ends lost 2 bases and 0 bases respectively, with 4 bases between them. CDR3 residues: CASGLQVNTEAFF. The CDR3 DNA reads TGTGCTAGTGGTTTGCAGGTGAACACTGAAGCTTTCTTT. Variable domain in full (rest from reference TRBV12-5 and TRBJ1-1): DARVTQTPRHKVTEMGQEVTMRCQPILGHNTVFWYRQTMMQGLELLAYFRNRAPLDDSGMPKDRFSAEMPDATLATLKIQPSEPRDSAVYFCASGLQVNTEAFFGQGTRLTVV.

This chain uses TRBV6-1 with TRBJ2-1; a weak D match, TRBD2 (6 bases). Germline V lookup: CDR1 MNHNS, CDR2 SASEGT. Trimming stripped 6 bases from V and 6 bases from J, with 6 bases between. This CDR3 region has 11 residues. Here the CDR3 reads CASRGGNEQFF. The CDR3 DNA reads TGTGCCAGCAGGGGGGGCAATGAGCAGTTCTTC.